Reported below is one TCR beta chain. Its specificity is not known. This specimen belongs to a study of shared clonotypes between healthy human individuals. The CDR3 is 13 amino acids. V shed 0 bases and J shed 11 bases, with 11 bases lying between them. Looked up from germline, CDR1 is SNHLY and CDR2 is FYNNEI. CD45RO-negative CD8 cells positively selected for CCR7 made up the naive population, which excluded terminally differentiated effector memory CD45RA+ cells. Each replicate PCR on the sorted subsets used roughly 200 ng DNA (around 30,000 T cell genomes). Original analysis: From ImmunoSEQ came sequences covering only the junction and carrying no quality scores, so filtering differed. Produced via immunoSEQ multiplex PCR; TCRdb's table is partial and in-frame only. That table gives V, J and clone size, and the DNA gave D and trimming. Of about 2.2 million clones detected, 80% to 95% appear once; the ten largest clones hold around 1.7%.

Study observations and caveats: What limited the represented genetic and exposure-history diversity was the small number of donors.

Input material: naive CD8+ T cells from PBMCs. The TCR sequence derives from a young man in good health. Some clones in this sample may be carry-over from other donors' samples. This chain connects TRBV2 to TRBJ2-4; D may correspond to TRBD1 or TRBD2 (6 bases each). The CDR3 DNA reads TGTGCCAGCAGTGAAGCGCGAGGGGGGTTTCAGTACTTC. Its protein product is CASSEARGGFQYF. The full variable domain, with the rest looked up from reference TRBV2 and TRBJ2-4, is EPEVTQTPSHQVTQMGQEVILRCVPISNHLYFYWYRQILGQKVEFLVSFYNNEISEKSEIFDDQFSVERPDGSNFTLKIRSTKLEDSAMYFCASSEARGGFQYFGAGTRLSVL.